The TCR beta chain under discussion was sequenced for a study of OX40 agonist ivuxolimab in advanced cancers. Study background: Therapy given before enrollment (anti-PD-1, anti-PD-L1 or anti-CTLA-4) was allowed, and 40% to 50% had some. Partial responses were observed in three patients, of whom one had hepatocellular carcinoma and two had cutaneous melanoma.

The V and J ends lost 3 bases and 7 bases respectively, with 15 bases between them. The CDR3 has 14 amino acids. Per germline, CDR1 MDHEN and CDR2 SYDVKM. Measured with immunoSEQ multiplex PCR; TCRdb has only the in-frame clones, and not every one. The sample lists about 72,000 clones, roughly nine tenths occurring once. The study, taken as a whole, reports: Blood T cells, both CD4+ and CD8+, expanded clonally by week 6 at 0.1 to 3.0 mg/kg. Patients with a partial response at 0.1-3.0 mg/kg had among the lowest clonal expansion.

In regard to this clone: Its matching antigen is unknown.

The sample was CD4+ or CD8+ T cells sorted from blood, taken in a trial of the OX40 agonist ivuxolimab. The V gene is TRBV28, the J gene TRBJ2-5, with D perhaps matching TRBD1 or TRBD2 (6 bases each). This sequence was found in an adult with an advanced solid tumor such as melanoma, head and neck, liver or kidney cancer. CDR3 sequence (DNA): TGTGCCAGCAGTTTGGCAGGGGCCGGGGGGACCCAGTACTTC. Protein: CASSLAGAGGTQYF.